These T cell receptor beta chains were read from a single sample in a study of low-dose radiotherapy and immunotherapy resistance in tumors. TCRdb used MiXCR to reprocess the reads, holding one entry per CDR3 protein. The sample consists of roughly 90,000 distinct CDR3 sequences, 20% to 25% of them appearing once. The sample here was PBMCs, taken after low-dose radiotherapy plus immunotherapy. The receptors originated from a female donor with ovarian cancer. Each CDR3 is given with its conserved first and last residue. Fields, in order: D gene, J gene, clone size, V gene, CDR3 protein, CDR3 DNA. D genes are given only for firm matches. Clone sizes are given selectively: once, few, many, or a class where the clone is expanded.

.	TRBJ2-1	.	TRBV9	CASSGLGSSYNEQFF	TGTGCCAGCAGCGGACTAGGGAGCTCCTACAATGAGCAGTTCTTC
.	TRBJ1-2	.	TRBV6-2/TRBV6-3	CASSYSRQYYGYTF	TGTGCCAGCAGTTACTCAAGACAGTACTATGGCTACACCTTC
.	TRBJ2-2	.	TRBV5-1	CASSRDTVGELFF	TGCGCCAGCAGCAGGGACACGGTCGGGGAGCTGTTTTTT
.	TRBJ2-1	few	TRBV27	CASSVRSSYNEQFF	TGTGCCAGCAGTGTGCGCAGCTCCTACAATGAGCAGTTCTTC
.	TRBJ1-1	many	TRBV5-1	CASSSALGHVEAFF	TGCGCCAGCAGCTCGGCCCTAGGACATGTTGAAGCTTTCTTT
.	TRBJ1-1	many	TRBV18	CASSPQGWEAFF	TGTGCCAGCTCACCACAGGGCTGGGAAGCTTTCTTT
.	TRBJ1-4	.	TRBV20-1	CSARGLTGDNEKLFF	TGCAGTGCTAGAGGCTTGACAGGAGATAATGAAAAACTGTTTTTT
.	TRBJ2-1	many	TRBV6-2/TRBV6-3	CASRRADEQFF	TGTGCCAGCCGTAGGGCGGATGAGCAGTTCTTC
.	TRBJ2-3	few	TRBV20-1	CSATNRDYTTDTQYF	TGCAGTGCGACAAACAGGGATTATACCACAGATACGCAGTATTTT
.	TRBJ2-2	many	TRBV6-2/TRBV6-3	CASSLEGAGELFF	TGTGCCAGCAGTCTAGAAGGAGCCGGGGAGCTGTTTTTT
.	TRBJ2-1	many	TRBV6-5	CASSYSAGTGLRFF	TGTGCCAGCAGTTACTCCGCCGGGACTGGTTTACGGTTCTTC
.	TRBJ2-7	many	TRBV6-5	CATRQGAGLEQYF	TGTGCCACCCGACAGGGAGCGGGCCTCGAGCAGTACTTC
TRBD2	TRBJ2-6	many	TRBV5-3	CASSGGRGSGANVLTF	TGTGCCAGCAGCGGGGGGAGAGGCTCTGGGGCCAACGTCCTGACTTTC
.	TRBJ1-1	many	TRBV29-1	CSVAVRGETEAFF	TGCAGCGTTGCAGTTCGAGGGGAAACTGAAGCTTTCTTT
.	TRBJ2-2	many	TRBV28	CASSSLDGNTGELFF	TGTGCCAGCAGCTCCCTAGACGGGAACACCGGGGAGCTGTTTTTT
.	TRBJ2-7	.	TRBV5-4	CASSPSTQRGYEQYF	TGTGCCAGCAGCCCTTCCACTCAGAGGGGCTACGAGCAGTACTTC
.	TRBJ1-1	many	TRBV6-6	CASSYGGSSTEAFF	TGTGCCAGCAGTTACGGGGGAAGTAGCACTGAAGCTTTCTTT
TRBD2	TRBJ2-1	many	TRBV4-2	CASSQAGTSAYNEQFF	TGTGCCAGCAGCCAGGCCGGGACTAGCGCCTACAATGAGCAGTTCTTC
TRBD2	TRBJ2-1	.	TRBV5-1	CASSPGLAGVLVGNEQFF	TGCGCCAGCAGCCCGGGACTAGCGGGAGTTTTGGTCGGCAATGAGCAGTTCTTC
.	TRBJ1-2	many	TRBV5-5	CAGSPRVPANYGYTF	TGTGCCGGATCACCTCGGGTTCCAGCTAACTATGGCTACACCTTC
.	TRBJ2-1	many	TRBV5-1	CASSLRAYNEQFF	TGCGCCAGCAGCCTCCGGGCCTACAATGAGCAGTTCTTC
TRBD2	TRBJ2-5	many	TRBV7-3	CASSSGAGGGETQYF	TGTGCCAGCAGCTCCGGGGCGGGAGGTGGAGAGACCCAGTACTTC
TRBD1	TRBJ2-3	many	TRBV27	CASSMDRSRTDTQYF	TGTGCCAGCAGCATGGACAGGAGCCGCACAGATACGCAGTATTTT
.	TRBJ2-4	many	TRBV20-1	CSATEGVVAKNIQYF	TGCAGTGCTACAGAAGGGGTTGTAGCCAAAAACATTCAGTACTTC
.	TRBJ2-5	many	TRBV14	CASSQVQGARKTQYF	TGTGCCAGCAGCCAAGTTCAAGGGGCAAGAAAGACCCAGTACTTC
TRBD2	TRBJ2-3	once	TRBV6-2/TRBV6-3	CASSFGLAVSSTDTQYF	TGTGCCAGCAGTTTCGGACTAGCGGTTTCTAGCACAGATACGCAGTATTTT
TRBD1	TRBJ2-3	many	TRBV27	CASSRRQGSSDTQYF	TGTGCCAGCAGTCGGCGACAGGGGTCATCAGATACGCAGTATTTT
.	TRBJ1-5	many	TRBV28	CASSFIGLGNQPQHF	TGTGCCAGCAGTTTTATAGGGCTGGGCAATCAGCCCCAGCATTTT
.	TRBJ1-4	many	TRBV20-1	CSAALDSATNEKLFF	TGCAGTGCCGCCCTGGACTCTGCAACTAATGAAAAACTGTTTTTT
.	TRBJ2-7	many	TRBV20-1	CSARDRQRGSYEQYF	TGCAGTGCTAGAGATAGGCAGCGAGGCTCCTACGAGCAGTACTTC
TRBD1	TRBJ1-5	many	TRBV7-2	CASSRQGSNQPQHF	TGTGCCAGCAGCAGACAGGGTAGCAATCAGCCCCAGCATTTT
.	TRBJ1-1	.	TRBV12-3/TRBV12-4	CASRITGTGEAFF	TGTGCCAGCAGGATAACAGGGACGGGTGAAGCTTTCTTT
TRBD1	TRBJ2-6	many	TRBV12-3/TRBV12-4	CASSAGTATGANVLTF	TGTGCCAGCAGTGCCGGGACAGCGACTGGGGCCAACGTCCTGACTTTC
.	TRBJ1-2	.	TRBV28	CASRATGPAYGYTF	TGTGCCAGCAGGGCCACGGGGCCGGCCTATGGCTACACCTTC
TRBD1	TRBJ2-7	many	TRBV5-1	CASSWDRDVEQYF	TGCGCCAGCAGTTGGGACAGGGACGTCGAGCAGTACTTC
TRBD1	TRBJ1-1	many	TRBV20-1	CSANPGQGSYTEAFF	TGCAGTGCCAACCCGGGACAGGGATCCTACACTGAAGCTTTCTTT
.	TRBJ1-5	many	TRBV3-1	CASSLTGDQPQHF	TGTGCCAGCAGCCTCACGGGGGATCAGCCCCAGCATTTT
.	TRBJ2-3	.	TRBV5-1	CASSLGQVLSDTQYF	TGCGCCAGCAGCTTGGGACAGGTATTATCAGATACGCAGTATTTT
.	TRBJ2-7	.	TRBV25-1	CASSEYWIFGDYEQYF	TGTGCCAGCAGTGAATATTGGATATTCGGCGACTACGAGCAGTACTTC
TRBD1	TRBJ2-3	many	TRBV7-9	CASSPWTGANTDTQYF	TGTGCCAGCAGCCCATGGACAGGAGCTAACACAGATACGCAGTATTTT
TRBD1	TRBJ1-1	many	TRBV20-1	CSAIAGQNMNTEAFF	TGCAGTGCTATCGCGGGACAGAATATGAACACTGAAGCTTTCTTT
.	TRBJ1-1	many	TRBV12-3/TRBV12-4	CASRPRDTPNTEAFF	TGTGCCAGCAGACCCCGGGACACGCCGAACACTGAAGCTTTCTTT
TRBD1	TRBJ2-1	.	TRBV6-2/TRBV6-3	CASTTYFRDRPHSYNEQFF	TGTGCCAGCACCACCTACTTCCGGGACAGGCCTCACTCCTACAATGAGCAGTTCTTC